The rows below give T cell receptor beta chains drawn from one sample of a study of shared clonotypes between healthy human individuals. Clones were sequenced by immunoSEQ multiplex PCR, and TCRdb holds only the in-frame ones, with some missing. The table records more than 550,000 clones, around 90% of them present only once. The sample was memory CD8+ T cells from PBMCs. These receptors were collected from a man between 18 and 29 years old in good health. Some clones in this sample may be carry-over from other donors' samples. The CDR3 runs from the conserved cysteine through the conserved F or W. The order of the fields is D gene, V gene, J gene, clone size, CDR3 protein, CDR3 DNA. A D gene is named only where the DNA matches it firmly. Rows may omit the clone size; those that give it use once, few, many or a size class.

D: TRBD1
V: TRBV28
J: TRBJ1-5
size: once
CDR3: CASSSGQSNQPQHF
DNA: TGTGCCAGCAGCTCGGGACAGAGCAATCAGCCCCAGCATTTT

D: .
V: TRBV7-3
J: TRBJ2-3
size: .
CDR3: CASSTGTSRGDTQYF
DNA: TGTGCCAGCAGCACTGGGACTTCACGGGGAGATACGCAGTATTTT

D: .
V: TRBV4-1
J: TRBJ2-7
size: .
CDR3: CASSRPGSYEQYF
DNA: TGCGCCAGCAGTCGACCTGGCTCCTACGAGCAGTACTTC

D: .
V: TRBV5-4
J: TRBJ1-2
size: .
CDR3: CATLPGNTVTNYGYTF
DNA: TGTGCCACCCTTCCGGGGAATACCGTCACTAACTATGGCTACACCTTC

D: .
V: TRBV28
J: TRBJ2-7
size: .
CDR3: CASSLLRNYEQYF
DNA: TGTGCCAGCAGTTTGTTACGCAACTACGAGCAGTACTTC

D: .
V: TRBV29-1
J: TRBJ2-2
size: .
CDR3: CSVEVRDTGELFF
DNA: TGCAGCGTTGAGGTCAGGGACACCGGGGAGCTGTTTTTT

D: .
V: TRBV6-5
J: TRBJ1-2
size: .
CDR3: CASSPGRDTVYGYTF
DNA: TGTGCCAGCAGCCCTGGCCGGGACACCGTCTATGGCTACACCTTC

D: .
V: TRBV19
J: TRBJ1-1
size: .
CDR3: CASSINQIEAFF
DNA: TGTGCCAGTAGTATTAACCAGATTGAAGCTTTCTTT

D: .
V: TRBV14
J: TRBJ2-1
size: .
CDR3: CASSQDRREQFF
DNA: TGTGCCAGCAGCCAAGATCGCAGAGAGCAGTTCTTC

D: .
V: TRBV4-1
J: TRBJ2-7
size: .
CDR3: CASSQPETYEQYF
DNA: TGCGCCAGCAGCCAACCAGAGACCTACGAGCAGTACTTC

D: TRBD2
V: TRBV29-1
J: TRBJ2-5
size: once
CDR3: CSVGLGTRTLGETQYF
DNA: TGCAGCGTCGGTTTGGGGACTAGAACTTTGGGAGAGACCCAGTACTTC

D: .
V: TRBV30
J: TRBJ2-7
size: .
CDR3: CAWSVTTGLSYEQYF
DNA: TGTGCCTGGAGTGTAACGACAGGCCTCTCCTACGAGCAGTACTTC

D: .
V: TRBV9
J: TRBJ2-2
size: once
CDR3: CASSVRPSEDTLNTGELFF
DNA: TGTGCCAGCAGCGTAAGGCCGAGCGAGGACACCTTAAACACCGGGGAGCTGTTTTTT

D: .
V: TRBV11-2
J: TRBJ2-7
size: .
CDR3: CASSLSAGDSYEQYF
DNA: TGTGCCAGCAGCTTGTCGGCAGGGGACTCCTACGAGCAGTACTTC

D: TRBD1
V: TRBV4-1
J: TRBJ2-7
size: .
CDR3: CASSPRGLGYEQYF
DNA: TGCGCCAGCAGCCCCAGGGGGCTCGGTTACGAGCAGTACTTC

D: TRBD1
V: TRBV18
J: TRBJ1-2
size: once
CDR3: CASSPPTGVSYGYTF
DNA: TGTGCCAGCTCTCCCCCGACAGGGGTCTCCTATGGCTACACCTTC

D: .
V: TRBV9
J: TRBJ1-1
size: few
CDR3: CASSPPGLEAFF
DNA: TGTGCCAGCAGCCCACCGGGCCTTGAAGCTTTCTTT

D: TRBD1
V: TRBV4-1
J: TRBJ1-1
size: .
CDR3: CASHRGGETEAFF
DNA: TGCGCCTCTCACAGGGGTGGAGAGACTGAAGCTTTCTTT

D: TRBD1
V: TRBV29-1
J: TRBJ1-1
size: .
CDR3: CSVTPGQGPSNTEAFF
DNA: TGCAGCGTCACACCGGGACAGGGGCCTTCGAACACTGAAGCTTTCTTT

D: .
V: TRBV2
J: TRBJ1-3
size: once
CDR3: CASSELRPSGNTIYF
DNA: TGTGCCAGCAGTGAACTCCGTCCCTCTGGAAACACCATATATTTT

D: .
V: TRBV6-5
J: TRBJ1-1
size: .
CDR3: CASSLWGGTEAFF
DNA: TGTGCCAGCAGTTTGTGGGGAGGGACTGAAGCTTTCTTT

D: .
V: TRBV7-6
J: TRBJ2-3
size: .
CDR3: CASSPGGGTDTQYF
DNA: TGTGCCAGCAGCCCCGGTGGGGGCACAGATACGCAGTATTTT

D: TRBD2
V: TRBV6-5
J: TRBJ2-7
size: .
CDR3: CASSYSQREGYEQYF
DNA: TGTGCCAGCAGTTACTCGCAGCGGGAGGGCTACGAGCAGTACTTC

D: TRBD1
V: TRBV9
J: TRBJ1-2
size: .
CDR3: CASSAGTGEGYTF
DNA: TGTGCCAGCAGCGCTGGGACAGGGGAAGGCTACACCTTC

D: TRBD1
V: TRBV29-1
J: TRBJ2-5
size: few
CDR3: CSAWDRVETQYF
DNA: TGCAGCGCCTGGGACAGGGTGGAGACCCAGTACTTC

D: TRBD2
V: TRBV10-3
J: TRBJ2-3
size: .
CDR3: CAISESFSGRAGGTDTQYF
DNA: TGTGCCATCAGTGAGTCGTTCAGCGGGAGGGCCGGGGGCACAGATACGCAGTATTTT

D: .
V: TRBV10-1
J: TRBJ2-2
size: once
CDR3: CASSGGLLPNTGELFF
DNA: TGCGCCAGCAGTGGGGGACTGCTGCCGAACACCGGGGAGCTGTTTTTT

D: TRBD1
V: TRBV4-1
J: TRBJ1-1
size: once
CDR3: CASSQGWDSMNTEAFF
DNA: TGCGCCAGCAGCCAGGGATGGGACAGCATGAACACTGAAGCTTTCTTT